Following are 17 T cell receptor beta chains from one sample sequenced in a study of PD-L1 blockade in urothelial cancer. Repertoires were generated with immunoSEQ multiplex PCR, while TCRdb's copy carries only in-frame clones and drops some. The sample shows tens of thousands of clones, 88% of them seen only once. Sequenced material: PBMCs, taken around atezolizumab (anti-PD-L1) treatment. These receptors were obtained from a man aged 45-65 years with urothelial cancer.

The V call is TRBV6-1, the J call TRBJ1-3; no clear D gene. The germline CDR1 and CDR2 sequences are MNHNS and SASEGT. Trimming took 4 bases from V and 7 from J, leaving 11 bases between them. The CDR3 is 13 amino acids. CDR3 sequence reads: CASSGGGRNTIYF. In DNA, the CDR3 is TGTGCCAGCAGTGGGGGAGGGAGGAACACCATATATTTT.

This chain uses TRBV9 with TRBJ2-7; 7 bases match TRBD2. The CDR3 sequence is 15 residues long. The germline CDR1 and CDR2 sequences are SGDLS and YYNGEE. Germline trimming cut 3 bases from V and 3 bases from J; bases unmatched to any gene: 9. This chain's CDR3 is CASSAAGTTDYEQYF. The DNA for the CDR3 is TGTGCCAGCAGCGCGGCCGGGACTACTGACTACGAGCAGTACTTC.

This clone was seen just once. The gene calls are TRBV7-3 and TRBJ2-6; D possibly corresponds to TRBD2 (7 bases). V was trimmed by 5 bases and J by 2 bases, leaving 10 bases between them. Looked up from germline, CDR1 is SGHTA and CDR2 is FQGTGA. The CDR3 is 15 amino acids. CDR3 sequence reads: CASSPGGAGANVLTF. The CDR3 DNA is TGTGCCAGCAGCCCGGGGGGCGCTGGGGCCAACGTCCTGACTTTC.

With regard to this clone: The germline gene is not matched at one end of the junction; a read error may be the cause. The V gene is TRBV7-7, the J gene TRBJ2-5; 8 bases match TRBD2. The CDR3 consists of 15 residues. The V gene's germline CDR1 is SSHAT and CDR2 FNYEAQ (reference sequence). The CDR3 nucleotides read TGTGCTAGCAGCTTTCTAGCGGGTTTCCAAGAGACCCAGTACTTC. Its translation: CASSFLAGFQETQYF.

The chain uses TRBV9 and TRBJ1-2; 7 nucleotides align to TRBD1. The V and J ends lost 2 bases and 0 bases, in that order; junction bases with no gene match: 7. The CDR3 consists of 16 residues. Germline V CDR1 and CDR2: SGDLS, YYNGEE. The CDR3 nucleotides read TGTGCCAGCAGCGTTTCGACAGGGTCGGCTAACTATGGCTACACCTTC. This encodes CASSVSTGSANYGYTF.

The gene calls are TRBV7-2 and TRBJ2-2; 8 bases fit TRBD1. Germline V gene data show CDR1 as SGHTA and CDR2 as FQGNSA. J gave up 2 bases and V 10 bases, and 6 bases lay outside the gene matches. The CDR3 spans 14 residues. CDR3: CATRTGTNTGELFF. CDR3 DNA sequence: TGTGCCACCCGGACAGGGACAAACACCGGGGAGCTGTTTTTT.

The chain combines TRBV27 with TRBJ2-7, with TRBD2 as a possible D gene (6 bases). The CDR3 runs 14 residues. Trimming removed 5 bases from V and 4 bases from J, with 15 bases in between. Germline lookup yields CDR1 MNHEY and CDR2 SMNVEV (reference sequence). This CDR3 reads CASSTGTVVYEQYF. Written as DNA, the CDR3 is TGTGCCAGCAGTACCGGGACTGTAGTTTACGAGCAGTACTTC.

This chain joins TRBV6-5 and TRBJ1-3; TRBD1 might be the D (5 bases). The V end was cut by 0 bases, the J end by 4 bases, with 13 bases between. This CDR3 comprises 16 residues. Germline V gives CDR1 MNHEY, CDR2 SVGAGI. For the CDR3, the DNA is TGTGCCAGCAGTTACTCGCAGGGATTAGGAGGAAACACCATATATTTT. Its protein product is CASSYSQGLGGNTIYF.

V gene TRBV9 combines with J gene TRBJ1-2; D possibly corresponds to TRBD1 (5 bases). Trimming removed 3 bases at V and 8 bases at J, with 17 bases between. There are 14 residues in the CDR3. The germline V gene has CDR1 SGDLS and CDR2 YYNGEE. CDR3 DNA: TGTGCCAGCAGCGCCGGGACTGGTCAAAGAGGCTACACCTTC. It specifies CASSAGTGQRGYTF.

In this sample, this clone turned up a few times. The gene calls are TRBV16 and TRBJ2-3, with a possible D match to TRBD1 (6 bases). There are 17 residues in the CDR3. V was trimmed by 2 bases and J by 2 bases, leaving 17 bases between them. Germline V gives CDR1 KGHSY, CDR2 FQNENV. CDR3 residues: CASSQPRDKSFTDTQYF. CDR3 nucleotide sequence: TGTGCCAGCAGCCAACCCCGGGACAAATCCTTCACAGATACGCAGTATTTT.

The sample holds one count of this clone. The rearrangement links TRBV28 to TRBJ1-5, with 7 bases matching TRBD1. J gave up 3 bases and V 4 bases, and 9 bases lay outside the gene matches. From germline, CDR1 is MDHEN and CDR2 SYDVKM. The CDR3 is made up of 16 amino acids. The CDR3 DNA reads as TGTGCCAGCAGTTCCGGGACAGTCGAGATCAATCAGCCCCAGCATTTT. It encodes CASSSGTVEINQPQHF.

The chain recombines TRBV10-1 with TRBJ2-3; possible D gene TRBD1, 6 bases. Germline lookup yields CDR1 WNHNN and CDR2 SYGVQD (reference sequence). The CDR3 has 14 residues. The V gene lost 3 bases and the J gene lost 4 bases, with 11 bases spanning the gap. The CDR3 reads CASSDSGGADTQYF. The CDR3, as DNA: TGCGCCAGCAGTGATAGTGGGGGCGCAGATACGCAGTATTTT.

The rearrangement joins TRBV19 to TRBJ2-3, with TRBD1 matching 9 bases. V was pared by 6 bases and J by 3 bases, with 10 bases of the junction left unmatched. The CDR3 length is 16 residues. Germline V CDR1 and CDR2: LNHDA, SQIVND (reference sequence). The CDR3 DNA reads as TGTGCCAGTAGACCTCGTACAGGGGGCAAGACAGATACGCAGTATTTT. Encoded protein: CASRPRTGGKTDTQYF. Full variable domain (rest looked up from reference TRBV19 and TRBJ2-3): DGGITQSPKYLFRKEGQNVTLSCEQNLNHDAMYWYRQDPGQGLRLIYYSQIVNDFQKGDIAEGYSVSREKKESFPLTVTSAQKNPTAFYLCASRPRTGGKTDTQYFGPGTRLTVL.

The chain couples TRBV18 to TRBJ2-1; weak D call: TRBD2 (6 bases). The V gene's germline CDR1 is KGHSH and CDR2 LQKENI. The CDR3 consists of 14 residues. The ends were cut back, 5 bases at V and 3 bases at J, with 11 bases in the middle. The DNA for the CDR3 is TGTGCCAGCTCATCCTCCGGGGGCTACAATGAGCAGTTCTTC. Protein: CASSSSGGYNEQFF. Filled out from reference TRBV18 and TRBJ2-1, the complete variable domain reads NAGVMQNPRHLVRRRGQEARLRCSPMKGHSHVYWYRQLPEEGLKFMVYLQKENIIDESGMPKERFSAEFPKEGPSILRIQQVVRGDSAAYFCASSSSGGYNEQFFGPGTRLTVL.

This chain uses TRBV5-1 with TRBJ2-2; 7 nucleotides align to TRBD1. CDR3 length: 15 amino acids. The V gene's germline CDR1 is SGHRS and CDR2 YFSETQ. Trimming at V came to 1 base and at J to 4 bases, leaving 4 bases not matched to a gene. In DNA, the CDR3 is TGCGCCAGCAGCTTGTCGCCAGGGGGCACCGGGGAGCTGTTTTTT. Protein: CASSLSPGGTGELFF.

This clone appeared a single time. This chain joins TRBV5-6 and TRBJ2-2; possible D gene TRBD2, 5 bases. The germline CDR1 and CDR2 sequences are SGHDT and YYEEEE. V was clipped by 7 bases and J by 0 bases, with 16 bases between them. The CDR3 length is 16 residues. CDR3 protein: CASAPMARANTGELFF. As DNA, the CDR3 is TGTGCCAGCGCCCCTATGGCGCGGGCGAACACCGGGGAGCTGTTTTTT.

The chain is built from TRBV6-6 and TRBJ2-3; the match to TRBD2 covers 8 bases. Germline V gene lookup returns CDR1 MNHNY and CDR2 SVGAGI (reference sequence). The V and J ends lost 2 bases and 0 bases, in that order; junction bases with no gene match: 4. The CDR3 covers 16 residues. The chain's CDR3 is CASSYPSGPSTDTQYF. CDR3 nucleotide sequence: TGTGCCAGCAGTTACCCTAGCGGGCCTAGCACAGATACGCAGTATTTT.